One sample yielded the 28 T cell receptor beta chains listed below, sequenced in a study of cytomegalovirus exposure and HLA in healthy donors. The PCR made use of 60 Vbeta and 13 Jbeta primers. This table comes from immunoSEQ multiplex PCR, and its TCRdb copy is limited to in-frame clones, with some not included. The table has around 120,000 clones, 76% seen once. The material sequenced was PBMCs. The receptors were gathered from a man aged 50 or older in good health and CMV-seropositive.

This clone came up once. This sequence joins TRBV5-1 and TRBJ2-2; no reliable D call. CDR1 SGHRS and CDR2 YFSETQ come from the germline V gene. The CDR3 is 15 amino acids. Between the trimmed V and J ends, which lost 0 bases and 2 bases, there was a span of 8 bases. The CDR3 DNA reads TGCGCCAGCAGCTTGGAGAGAATCAACACCGGGGAGCTGTTTTTT. This sequence encodes CASSLERINTGELFF.

A word on this clone: The junction and the germline gene differ at one end; a read error may be behind it. V is TRBV4-3 and J is TRBJ1-2; a weak D match, TRBD1 (6 bases). This CDR3 has 19 amino acids. CDR1 LGHNA and CDR2 YSLEER come from the germline V gene. CDR3 amino acids: CASSRLLGGQSETNYVYTF. CDR3 DNA sequence: TGCGCCAGCAGCCGCCTCCTAGGAGGACAGTCAGAGACTAACTATGTCTACACCTTC.

In its sample, this clone was seen once. V and J are TRBV7-2 and TRBJ2-7; 7 nucleotides align to TRBD2. Looked up from germline, CDR1 is SGHTA and CDR2 is FQGNSA. There are 14 residues in the CDR3. Trimming took 1 base from V and 5 from J; bases not matched to a gene: 5. In DNA form, the CDR3 reads TGTGCCAGCAGCTTAGGGACTAGGATACACGAGCAGTACTTC. It translates to CASSLGTRIHEQYF.

The CDR3 loop reads CASNIAGVQETQYF. The CDR3 region has the DNA TGTGCCAGCAACATAGCGGGTGTTCAAGAGACCCAGTACTTC. This chain joins TRBV2 and TRBJ2-5; 7 nucleotides match TRBD2. The germline V gene encodes CDR1 SNHLY and CDR2 FYNNEI. The CDR3 is 14 amino acids. J gave up 2 bases and V 7 bases, and 7 bases lay outside the gene matches.

The rearrangement links TRBV19 to TRBJ1-1, with 9 positions matching TRBD1. The CDR3 consists of 13 residues. V lost 5 bases, J lost 5 bases, and 3 bases stayed unmatched. Germline V gene lookup returns CDR1 LNHDA and CDR2 SQIVND (reference sequence). CDR3 nucleotides: TGTGCCAGTAGTTTGACAGGGGGGACTGAAGCTTTCTTT. Its translation: CASSLTGGTEAFF.

The V gene is TRBV5-4, the J gene TRBJ1-6, with D possibly being TRBD1 (6 bases). The CDR3 sequence is 14 residues long. Germline V gives CDR1 SGHNT, CDR2 YYREEE (reference sequence). V lost 4 bases to trimming and J lost 9 bases, with 14 bases between them. The CDR3 bases are TGTGCCAGCAGCCCCGACAGGTCTGGTTCACCCCTCCACTTT. Encoded protein: CASSPDRSGSPLHF.

This clone was picked up a small number of times. The J gene is TRBJ2-3, the V gene TRBV19; tentatively, D is TRBD2 (6 bases). Trimming took off 9 bases at V and 1 base at J, with 11 bases between the two ends. The V gene's germline CDR1 is LNHDA and CDR2 SQIVND (reference sequence). The CDR3 runs to 13 residues. The CDR3 protein is CASGRWGTDTQYF. For the CDR3, the DNA is TGTGCCAGCGGGAGATGGGGCACAGATACGCAGTATTTT.

J is TRBJ2-5 and V is TRBV14; the D gene is possibly TRBD1 (5 bases). This CDR3 spans 15 amino acids. Germline V CDR1 and CDR2: SGHDN, FVKESK. Trimming cost V 4 bases and J 4 bases, with 16 bases left between them. DNA of the CDR3: TGTGCCAGCAGCCCCCTTAGGAGAAGGGGAGAGACCCAGTACTTC. Translated, it gives CASSPLRRRGETQYF. Drawing the rest from reference TRBV14 and TRBJ2-5, the complete variable domain is EAGVTQFPSHSVIEKGQTVTLRCDPISGHDNLYWYRRVMGKEIKFLLHFVKESKQDESGMPNNRFLAERTGGTYSTLKVQPAELEDSGVYFCASSPLRRRGETQYFGPGTRLLVL.

The chain employs TRBV7-9 and TRBJ2-3; perhaps TRBD2 as D (5 bases). The V end was cut by 7 bases, the J end by 5 bases, with 16 bases between. The germline V gene has CDR1 SEHNR and CDR2 FQNEAQ (reference sequence). The CDR3 totals 14 residues. CDR3 sequence: CASKLGKGVDTQYF. CDR3 nucleotides: TGTGCCAGCAAGCTCGGGAAGGGTGTAGATACGCAGTATTTT.

The chain uses TRBV6-5 and TRBJ1-1, with no clear D. CDR3 length: 14 amino acids. Germline V lookup: CDR1 MNHEY, CDR2 SVGAGI. V shed 2 bases and J shed 0 bases, with 7 bases lying between them. This CDR3 reads CASSYRGVNTEAFF. CDR3 sequence (DNA): TGTGCCAGCAGTTACCGAGGAGTGAACACTGAAGCTTTCTTT.

The J gene is TRBJ1-1, the V gene TRBV19; tentatively, D is TRBD1 (5 bases). Trimming removed 1 base from V and 6 bases from J, with 9 bases in between. The CDR3 is made up of 13 amino acids. The germline V gene has CDR1 LNHDA and CDR2 SQIVND (reference sequence). Here the CDR3 reads CASSIAGSAEAFF. The CDR3 DNA follows: TGTGCCAGTAGTATAGCAGGGTCAGCTGAAGCTTTCTTT. The full variable domain, rest sourced from reference TRBV19 and TRBJ1-1, is DGGITQSPKYLFRKEGQNVTLSCEQNLNHDAMYWYRQDPGQGLRLIYYSQIVNDFQKGDIAEGYSVSREKKESFPLTVTSAQKNPTAFYLCASSIAGSAEAFFGQGTRLTVV.

The V gene is TRBV5-1, the J gene TRBJ2-3; 8 positions agree with TRBD1. The CDR3 sequence is 15 residues long. V lost 4 bases, J lost 3 bases, and 7 bases stayed unmatched. Germline CDR1 reads SGHRS; CDR2 reads YFSETQ. The CDR3 bases are TGCGCCAGCAGCCCCGGACAGGGTTGGACAGATACGCAGTATTTT. Protein product: CASSPGQGWTDTQYF.

The chain couples TRBV4-1 to TRBJ1-4; TRBD1 aligns across 8 bases. This CDR3 contains 16 residues. Losses at the gene ends were 5 bases for V and 3 bases for J; bases not matched to a gene: 8. CDR1 and CDR2 from the germline V gene are MGHRA and YSYEKL. The CDR3 DNA sequence: TGCGCCAGCAGCGGGGGTCAGGGGGCCTCTAATGAAAAACTGTTTTTT. Translation gives CASSGGQGASNEKLFF.

This clone was picked up a small number of times. The chain is built from TRBV5-4 and TRBJ2-3; TRBD2 matches at 11 bases. The CDR3 runs to 18 residues. CDR1 and CDR2 (germline): SGHNT, YYREEE (reference sequence). Trimming removed 1 base from V and 3 bases from J; junction bases left unmatched: 10. The CDR3 DNA reads as TGTGCCAGCAGCTTGACTTGGCTAGCGGGAGGAGAGACAGATACGCAGTATTTT. This sequence encodes CASSLTWLAGGETDTQYF.

V gene TRBV18 combines with J gene TRBJ2-7; 8 bases line up with TRBD2. J lost 5 bases, V lost 3 bases, and 9 bases had no gene match. Per germline, CDR1 KGHSH and CDR2 LQKENI. CDR3 length equals 15 residues. CDR3 DNA: TGTGCCAGCTCACCCCGAAGGACTAGCTTCGACGAGCAGTACTTC. Translating it yields CASSPRRTSFDEQYF.

The chain recombines TRBV12-5 with TRBJ1-1; tentative D call: TRBD1 (6 bases). The CDR3 runs 14 residues. Germline values: CDR1 LGHNT, CDR2 FRNRAP. V dropped 6 bases and J dropped 1 base, with 12 bases sitting between them. The CDR3 is CASGYETGNTEAFF. The CDR3 DNA sequence: TGTGCTAGTGGATACGAGACAGGGAACACTGAAGCTTTCTTT.

The chain has TRBV5-1 and TRBJ2-5, with 7 bases identical to TRBD2. The J call could be wrong; TRBJ2-7 is a better fit for the DNA end. This CDR3 is 15 amino acids long. From germline, CDR1 is SGHRS and CDR2 YFSETQ. CDR3 in amino acids: CASSIGTTTSYEQYF. CDR3 coding DNA: TGCGCCAGCAGCATCGGGACTACCACGTCCTACGAGCAGTACTTC.

About this clone itself: At one boundary the junction diverges from the germline segment, which might be a read error. The V call is TRBV7-9, the J call TRBJ1-1; a possible D gene is TRBD1 (6 bases). The CDR3 covers 15 residues. CDR1 is SEHNR and CDR2 is FQNEAQ in the germline V gene (reference sequence). DNA for the CDR3: TGTTCCAGCAGCTTAGATGTATGGGGGGGCGGAGAAGCTTTCTTT. Amino acid sequence: CSSSLDVWGGGEAFF.

The V and J genes are TRBV21-1 and TRBJ2-1; the D segment call TRBD2 is taken from the table without a DNA check. TRBV21-1 is listed as a pseudogene. The CDR3 has 18 residues. CDR3 sequence (DNA): TGTGCCAGCAGCAAGGCAACAAAAGGGACTAGCGGGAGAGGAGAGCAGTTCTTC. This codes for CASSKATKGTSGRGEQFF.

This clone has a single count. The rearrangement links TRBV5-5 to TRBJ1-2, with D unresolved. Germline-derived CDR1 and CDR2 are SGHKS and YYEKEE (reference sequence). This CDR3 spans 13 amino acids. V was shortened by 0 bases and J by 2 bases, with 5 bases between the two germline ends. The CDR3 loop reads CASSLDRNYGYTF. The DNA of the CDR3 is TGTGCCAGCAGCTTGGACAGAAACTATGGCTACACCTTC.

The chain employs TRBV2 and TRBJ2-2; D call uncertain. Germline V CDR1 and CDR2: SNHLY, FYNNEI. The CDR3 is 13 residues long. V lost 6 bases to trimming and J lost 1 base, with 6 bases between them. The CDR3 DNA reads as TGTGCCAGCAGACAAGAGAACACCGGGGAGCTGTTTTTT. This gives the protein CASRQENTGELFF. Filled out from reference TRBV2 and TRBJ2-2, the complete variable domain reads EPEVTQTPSHQVTQMGQEVILRCVPISNHLYFYWYRQILGQKVEFLVSFYNNEISEKSEIFDDQFSVERPDGSNFTLKIRSTKLEDSAMYFCASRQENTGELFFGEGSRLTVL.

The DNA of the CDR3 is TGTGCCAGCAGCCTCATCAGCGGGGGATCTCTCTACGAGCAGTACTTC. Encoded protein: CASSLISGGSLYEQYF. The chain is built from TRBV11-2 and TRBJ2-7; 8 nucleotides match TRBD2. The CDR3 spans 16 residues. Per germline, CDR1 SGHAT and CDR2 FQNNGV. V was pared by 5 bases and J by 3 bases, with 12 bases of the junction left unmatched.

This chain joins TRBV6-5 and TRBJ1-5; D might be TRBD1 (6 bases). Trimming cost V 6 bases and J 9 bases, with 18 bases left between them. Germline V gene lookup returns CDR1 MNHEY and CDR2 SVGAGI. The CDR3 consists of 14 residues. CDR3 residues: CASSPTGGGRPQHF. CDR3 nucleotides: TGTGCCAGCAGCCCAACGGGGGGCGGGCGGCCCCAGCATTTT.

The chain couples TRBV19 to TRBJ2-2; 8 nucleotides match TRBD1. The CDR3 is 16 residues long. The germline gives CDR1 LNHDA, CDR2 SQIVND (reference sequence). The junction had 8 bases not matched to a gene; V was cut back by 3 bases and J by 5 bases. CDR3 in amino acids: CASSIMQGAYTGELFF. The CDR3 coding sequence is TGTGCCAGTAGTATCATGCAGGGGGCTTATACCGGGGAGCTGTTTTTT.

The CDR3 spells CASSPNRGTSGLSYNEQFF. The CDR3, as DNA: TGTGCCAGCAGCCCTAACAGGGGGACTAGCGGACTATCCTACAATGAGCAGTTCTTC. The chain has TRBV7-9 and TRBJ2-1; 11 nucleotides agree with TRBD2. Germline CDR1 SEHNR, CDR2 FQNEAQ (reference sequence). V shed 5 bases, J shed 1 base, and the junction held 13 bases outside the gene matches. This CDR3 has 19 amino acids. The variable domain in full, with the rest retrieved from reference TRBV7-9 and TRBJ2-1, is DTGVSQNPRHKITKRGQNVTFRCDPISEHNRLYWYRQTLGQGPEFLTYFQNEAQLEKSRLLSDRFSAERPKGSFSTLEIQRTEQGDSAMYLCASSPNRGTSGLSYNEQFFGPGTRLTVL.

This clone showed up just a few times. Other nucleotide sequences from this sample produce the same CDR3. The chain combines TRBV18 with TRBJ1-2, with TRBD1 as a possible D gene (5 bases). Germline V gene lookup returns CDR1 KGHSH and CDR2 LQKENI. V gave up 6 bases and J gave up 4 bases, with 9 bases separating them. The CDR3 totals 12 residues. The chain's CDR3 is CASSTGGYGYTF. DNA for the CDR3: TGTGCCAGCTCCACCGGGGGCTATGGCTACACCTTC.

Note on this clone: A read error may account for a junction end that differs from germline. The CDR3 nucleotides are TGTGCCAGCAGCGTAGCGACAGGGGAATACAATGAGCAGTTCTTC. It specifies CASSVATGEYNEQFF. The chain joins TRBV7-9 to TRBJ2-1; 8 bases are shared with TRBD1. CDR1 and CDR2 (germline): SEHNR, FQNEAQ (reference sequence). This CDR3 is 15 amino acids long.

This sequence joins TRBV5-4 and TRBJ2-1, with D tentatively TRBD2 (7 bases). The CDR3 length is 16 residues. Trimming removed 2 bases at V and 6 bases at J, with 18 bases between. Germline V gives CDR1 SGHNT, CDR2 YYREEE (reference sequence). The CDR3 DNA is TGTGCCAGCAGCTTTGCCGGGGGGCCCATGGGCAATGAGCAGTTCTTC. This sequence encodes CASSFAGGPMGNEQFF.